This entry describes one T cell receptor beta chain. The data derive from a study of control samples from healthy donors and cancer patients. Assay: immunoSEQ multiplex PCR; the TCRdb copy retains only in-frame clones and omits some. The sample has some 120,000 clones, roughly 95% seen once; the top ten hold approximately 4%. The source of this sequence is a man aged 30-40 years in good health. Source material: blood.

The CDR3 is CASSFDGTLMNTEAFF. The CDR3 nucleotides read TGTGCCAGCAGTTTTGACGGGACTCTCATGAACACTGAAGCTTTCTTT. The rearrangement joins TRBV27 to TRBJ1-1; D may be TRBD1 (5 bases). The ends were cut back, 3 bases at V and 0 bases at J, with 14 bases in the middle. This CDR3 comprises 16 residues. Germline assignment: CDR1 MNHEY and CDR2 SMNVEV (reference sequence).